The 13 T cell receptor beta chains given below trace back to one sample, sequenced in a study of molecular identifiers for immune sequencing clone quantification. TCRdb re-called the PCR reads with MiXCR, one entry per CDR3 protein. The sample yields some 40,000 distinct CDR3 sequences, approximately 17% seen once. The sample consisted of naive CD8+ T cells from blood, with Jurkat cell RNA spiked in. Indicated subset: FACS-sorted CD8+CD4-CCR7+CD45RA+ naive T cells. These receptors all come from a human donor in good health. Some libraries in this study had Jurkat cell RNA spiked in.

This clonotype occurred many times. This rearrangement joins TRBV6-2 or TRBV6-3 to TRBJ2-2; D possibly uses TRBD1 or TRBD2 (5 bases each). The CDR3 totals 15 residues. Per germline, CDR1 MNHEY and CDR2 SVGEGT. Trimming removed 1 base at V and 6 bases at J, with 12 bases between. The CDR3 DNA follows: TGTGCCAGCAGTTACTTGGACTGGGGCTCCGGGGAGCTGTTTTTT. Translation: CASSYLDWGSGELFF.

This clonotype was seen just once. The chain couples TRBV28 to TRBJ1-1; tentatively, D is TRBD1 (6 bases). CDR1 is MDHEN, CDR2 SYDVKM, per germline. CDR3 length: 14 amino acids. Between the trimmed V and J ends, which lost 4 bases and 1 base, there was a span of 10 bases. This chain's CDR3 is CASSWDISNTEAFF. The CDR3 bases are TGTGCCAGCAGTTGGGACATATCGAACACTGAAGCTTTCTTT.

This clonotype occurred many times. The rearrangement links TRBV13 to TRBJ2-7, with 8 bases aligning to TRBD2. The V segment lost 4 bases and the J segment 4 bases; nucleotides outside the gene matches: 15. The CDR3 is 17 residues long. Germline V gives CDR1 PRHDT, CDR2 FYEKMQ (reference sequence). In DNA, the CDR3 is TGTGCCAGCAGCTCCCACCTAGGTGGCGGGGGGTTTTACGAGCAGTACTTC. Protein: CASSSHLGGGGFYEQYF.

At least ten counts were recorded for this clonotype. This chain uses TRBV6-5 with TRBJ2-1; D gene ambiguous. Germline CDR1 is MNHEY and CDR2 is SVGAGI. V was cut by 2 bases and J by 5 bases, with 10 bases left in between. The CDR3 extends over 14 amino acids. CDR3 sequence reads: CASSYLEGDNEQFF. CDR3 DNA sequence: TGTGCCAGCAGTTACCTGGAAGGCGACAATGAGCAGTTCTTC.

Many counts were recorded for this clonotype. Here the CDR3 reads CASSLGFNTEAFF. The CDR3 bases are TGTGCCAGCAGCTTAGGTTTCAACACTGAAGCTTTCTTT. This chain links TRBV7-2 with TRBJ1-1; D ambiguous. Trimming removed 1 base at V and 2 bases at J, with 5 bases between. The CDR3 extends over 13 amino acids. Germline lookup yields CDR1 SGHTA and CDR2 FQGNSA.

This clonotype has at least ten counts. The J gene is TRBJ2-7, the V gene TRBV20-1, with 9 bases identical to TRBD2. V lost 1 base, J lost 0 bases, and 4 bases stayed unmatched. The CDR3 runs to 15 residues. The V gene's germline CDR1 is DFQATT and CDR2 SNEGSKA (reference sequence). Here the CDR3 reads CSARGTSALSYEQYF. The CDR3, as DNA: TGCAGTGCTAGAGGGACTAGCGCACTCTCCTACGAGCAGTACTTC.

The CDR3 region is CASSRLYVTGGQQETQYF. Here the CDR3 DNA reads TGTGCCAGCTCACGCCTTTACGTGACAGGGGGTCAGCAAGAGACCCAGTACTTC. The gene calls are TRBV18 and TRBJ2-5; 9 nucleotides line up with TRBD1. CDR1 and CDR2 from the germline V gene are KGHSH and LQKENI. The trim removed 4 bases at V and 2 bases at J, leaving 14 bases unmatched. This CDR3 has 18 residues.

The sample holds many counts of this clonotype. The rearrangement uses TRBV5-6 and TRBJ1-4; D is perhaps TRBD1 (5 bases). Germline V gene data show CDR1 as SGHDT and CDR2 as YYEEEE. CDR3 length: 15 residues. The V and J ends lost 3 bases and 0 bases respectively, with 9 bases between them. The CDR3 DNA reads TGTGCCAGCAGCTCCTGGACATCAACTAATGAAAAACTGTTTTTT. It encodes CASSSWTSTNEKLFF.

This clonotype showed up just a few times. The genes are TRBV20-1 and TRBJ2-1; tentative D call: TRBD2 (6 bases). V was pared by 6 bases and J by 9 bases, with 24 bases between. The CDR3 is 15 residues long. The germline V gene encodes CDR1 DFQATT and CDR2 SNEGSKA (reference sequence). The CDR3 DNA is TGCAGTGCCCCCCTAGCGACCATTGGGTTCGCTGAGCAGTTCTTC. The encoded protein is CSAPLATIGFAEQFF.

The J gene is TRBJ2-2, the V gene TRBV5-1; D unclear. CDR1 and CDR2 from the germline V gene are SGHRS and YFSETQ. This CDR3 has 16 residues. The V end was cut by 4 bases, the J end by 2 bases, with 15 bases between. The CDR3 DNA is TGCGCCAGCAGCCCTCCCCCCCCGCGAAACACCGGGGAGCTGTTTTTT. Its protein is CASSPPPPRNTGELFF.

V gene TRBV28 combines with J gene TRBJ2-1; D call uncertain. The CDR3 has 14 amino acids. From germline, CDR1 is MDHEN and CDR2 SYDVKM. V gave up 6 bases and J gave up 0 bases, with 9 bases separating them. The DNA for the CDR3 is TGTGCCAGCAGCGGCGGTAGCTCCTACAATGAGCAGTTCTTC. It yields the protein CASSGGSSYNEQFF.

Ten or more counts support this clonotype. This chain connects TRBV29-1 to TRBJ2-3; no definite D call. This CDR3 region has 13 residues. The germline CDR1 and CDR2 sequences are SQVTM and ANQGSEA. V was clipped by 1 base and J by 2 bases, with 7 bases between them. The CDR3 reads CSVEGGNTDTQYF. The CDR3 nucleotides are TGCAGCGTTGAAGGTGGGAACACAGATACGCAGTATTTT.

This clonotype was recorded at least ten times. This chain joins TRBV2 and TRBJ2-1, with 10 bases identical to TRBD2. Germline lookup yields CDR1 SNHLY and CDR2 FYNNEI. V lost 7 bases, J lost 8 bases, and 14 bases stayed unmatched. The CDR3 has 16 amino acids. CDR3 region: CASTPDIGTSEDEQFF. The CDR3 nucleotides read TGTGCCAGCACTCCAGATATTGGGACTAGCGAGGATGAGCAGTTCTTC.